These 25 T cell receptor beta chains share one sample of origin, sequenced in a study of cytomegalovirus exposure and HLA in healthy donors. Repertoires were generated with immunoSEQ multiplex PCR, while TCRdb's copy carries only in-frame clones and drops some. The sample records 150,000 to 180,000 clones, approximately 86% being singletons. What was sequenced was PBMCs. These receptors all stem from a man aged 18-30 years in good health and CMV-seropositive.

V is TRBV27 and J is TRBJ1-1, with TRBD1 as a possible D gene (6 bases). The germline V gene has CDR1 MNHEY and CDR2 SMNVEV (reference sequence). The germline V and J ends were trimmed by 5 bases and 4 bases, with 8 bases remaining between them. The CDR3 extends over 12 amino acids. CDR3 nucleotide sequence: TGTGCCAGCAGTGCAGGGGCCACTGAAGCTTTCTTT. It specifies CASSAGATEAFF.

The rearrangement uses TRBV27 and TRBJ1-1, with 7 bases fitting TRBD1. Germline CDR1 MNHEY, CDR2 SMNVEV (reference sequence). This CDR3 region has 15 residues. Trimming removed 3 bases from V and 4 bases from J; junction bases left unmatched: 8. The CDR3 region is CASSFSWTGATEAFF. CDR3 sequence (DNA): TGTGCCAGCAGTTTTTCCTGGACAGGAGCCACTGAAGCTTTCTTT.

In its sample, this clone was seen a few times. The chain is built from TRBV6-4 and TRBJ1-4, with unresolved D. CDR3 length: 18 amino acids. CDR1 is MRHNA, CDR2 SNTAGT, per germline. V shed 0 bases and J shed 0 bases, with 14 bases lying between them. The CDR3 coding sequence is TGTGCCAGCAGTGACTCAAAGCGGACGGATGCAACTAATGAAAAACTGTTTTTT. Translating gives CASSDSKRTDATNEKLFF.

The table lists this clone with a count of one. The gene calls are TRBV18 and TRBJ1-5; TRBD1 agrees at 7 bases. The length of the CDR3 is 15 residues. Germline V gene data show CDR1 as KGHSH and CDR2 as LQKENI. Unmatched junction bases numbered 7, after V lost 6 bases and J lost 2 bases. The CDR3 spells CASSLGQMGNQPQHF. CDR3 nucleotide sequence: TGTGCCAGCTCCTTGGGACAGATGGGCAATCAGCCCCAGCATTTT.

The CDR3 DNA reads TGTGCCAGCAGTTACATCGGAACAGGTAACTCCTACGAGCAGTACTTC. The encoded protein is CASSYIGTGNSYEQYF. This chain joins TRBV6-5 and TRBJ2-7; a possible D gene is TRBD1 (5 bases). V lost 2 bases and J 0 bases, leaving 14 bases between the germline ends. This CDR3 is 16 amino acids long. Germline CDR1 is MNHEY and CDR2 is SVGAGI.

The CDR3, as DNA: TGCAGCGTTGAGAGGCGAGCTAATGAGCAGTTCTTC. It yields the protein CSVERRANEQFF. The V gene is TRBV29-1, the J gene TRBJ2-1; D gene ambiguous. CDR1 is SQVTM, CDR2 ANQGSEA, per germline. This CDR3 contains 12 residues. The V end was cut by 3 bases, the J end by 7 bases, with 10 bases between.

The chain employs TRBV6-1 and TRBJ2-7; TRBD2 matches at 7 bases. The junction had 14 bases not matched to a gene; V was cut back by 10 bases and J by 11 bases. The CDR3 is made up of 12 amino acids. Germline loops: CDR1 MNHNS, CDR2 SASEGT. The DNA for the CDR3 is TGTGCCATCGCGAAGGGAGGGACCGGGGAGTACTTC. It yields the protein CAIAKGGTGEYF.

This clone was observed many times. The gene calls are TRBV14 and TRBJ1-1; tentatively, D is TRBD1 (6 bases). Trimming left V 0 bases short and J 4 bases short, with 12 bases between. CDR1 and CDR2 from the germline V gene are SGHDN and FVKESK. The CDR3 spans 15 residues. As DNA, the CDR3 is TGTGCCAGCAGCCAAGAGGGGGCCTTGAGCACTGAAGCTTTCTTT. Its translation: CASSQEGALSTEAFF.

CDR3 sequence: CASSLASGQGVYYGYTF. CDR3 coding DNA: TGTGCCAGCAGCTTGGCCAGCGGGCAGGGGGTATACTATGGCTACACCTTC. The chain carries TRBV5-4 and TRBJ1-2, with 7 bases identical to TRBD1. Germline CDR1 is SGHNT and CDR2 is YYREEE (reference sequence). The CDR3 length is 17 residues. Trimming took 0 bases from V and 3 from J; bases not matched to a gene: 11.

V and J are TRBV18 and TRBJ1-3; 9 positions match TRBD1. J was trimmed by 3 bases and V by 5 bases; bases with no gene match: 5. There are 15 residues in the CDR3. The V gene's germline CDR1 is KGHSH and CDR2 LQKENI. CDR3: CASSAPGQGGNTIYF. In nucleotides, the CDR3 is TGTGCCAGCTCAGCGCCGGGACAGGGTGGAAACACCATATATTTT.

The chain is built from TRBV5-6 and TRBJ2-3; 10 bases line up with TRBD2. V lost 1 base to trimming and J lost 5 bases; unmatched junction nucleotides: 7. This CDR3 is built from 16 residues. CDR1 is SGHDT and CDR2 is YYEEEE in the germline V gene. CDR3 in DNA: TGTGCCAGCAGCTTGTTCCAGCGGGGGGGATTAGATACGCAGTATTTT. Translating gives CASSLFQRGGLDTQYF.

The rearrangement joins TRBV6-5 to TRBJ1-2; TRBD1 matches at 9 bases. V was clipped by 0 bases and J by 4 bases; unmatched bases: 3. There are 15 residues in the CDR3. Germline loops: CDR1 MNHEY, CDR2 SVGAGI. The DNA of the CDR3 is TGTGCCAGCAGTTACTCAGACAGGGGGATCTATGGCTACACCTTC. Translated: CASSYSDRGIYGYTF.

The chain recombines TRBV11-2 with TRBJ2-5, with a tentative D call TRBD2 (6 bases). Trimming took 3 bases from V and 7 from J, leaving 12 bases between them. Looked up from germline, CDR1 is SGHAT and CDR2 is FQNNGV. The CDR3 contains 13 residues. The CDR3 here is CASSFGGAGTQYF. The CDR3 DNA is TGTGCCAGCAGCTTCGGAGGGGCGGGGACCCAGTACTTC.

The CDR3 nucleotides read TGCAGCGTTGGGGGACAGGGGGGTCAGCCCCAGCATTTT. Its protein is CSVGGQGGQPQHF. This sequence joins TRBV29-1 and TRBJ1-5; TRBD1 matches at 11 bases. Per germline, CDR1 SQVTM and CDR2 ANQGSEA. After removal of 4 bases from V and 6 bases from J, the junction contained 2 bases not matched to a gene. The CDR3 has 13 amino acids.

The chain carries TRBV5-1 and TRBJ2-5, with 14 bases aligning to TRBD2. CDR3 size: 14 residues. Germline trimming cut 5 bases from V and 3 bases from J; bases unmatched to any gene: 0. The V gene's germline CDR1 is SGHRS and CDR2 YFSETQ. The CDR3 coding sequence is TGCGCCAGCAGGACTAGCGGGGGGGAAGAGACCCAGTACTTC. This codes for CASRTSGGEETQYF.

The genes are TRBV7-2 and TRBJ1-2; possible D gene TRBD1, 5 bases. V was trimmed by 1 base and J by 7 bases, leaving 19 bases between them. Germline CDR1 SGHTA, CDR2 FQGNSA. The CDR3 is 16 amino acids. CDR3: CASSLGPQSGQGGYTF. The DNA of the CDR3 is TGTGCCAGCAGCTTAGGACCCCAATCAGGGCAGGGTGGCTACACCTTC.

The V and J genes are TRBV6-5 and TRBJ2-3, with D tentatively TRBD1 (6 bases). This CDR3 has 13 amino acids. The ends were cut back, 6 bases at V and 2 bases at J, with 9 bases in the middle. CDR1 and CDR2 (germline): MNHEY, SVGAGI. The CDR3 sequence is CASRRTVTDTQYF. In nucleotides, the CDR3 is TGTGCCAGCAGACGGACAGTCACAGATACGCAGTATTTT.

The chain recombines TRBV19 with TRBJ2-3; 9 bases fit TRBD1. V was clipped by 5 bases and J by 0 bases; unmatched bases: 9. The CDR3 sequence is 17 residues long. From germline, CDR1 is LNHDA and CDR2 SQIVND (reference sequence). The CDR3 is CASSWDRAYHSTDTQYF. DNA of the CDR3: TGTGCCAGTAGTTGGGACAGGGCTTATCATAGCACAGATACGCAGTATTTT.

This chain connects TRBV11-2 to TRBJ2-6; the match to TRBD2 covers 11 bases. The junction had 5 bases not matched to a gene; V was cut back by 6 bases and J by 1 base. Germline values: CDR1 SGHAT, CDR2 FQNNGV. CDR3 length: 17 amino acids. The CDR3 region has the DNA TGTGCCAGCAGGCGACTAGCGGGGACTTCTGGGGCCAACGTCCTGACTTTC. It is translated as CASRRLAGTSGANVLTF.

The gene calls are TRBV2 and TRBJ2-3; 13 nucleotides align to TRBD2. V lost 6 bases and J lost 4; bases outside the gene matches: 13. Germline V gene data show CDR1 as SNHLY and CDR2 as FYNNEI. The CDR3 is 18 amino acids. Here the CDR3 DNA reads TGTGCCAGCAGCCCGGGACTAGCGGGACCCACCACGCCAGATACGCAGTATTTT. It is translated as CASSPGLAGPTTPDTQYF.

This clone was seen once. The V gene is TRBV7-6, the J gene TRBJ1-4; 8 bases match TRBD1. The CDR3 consists of 14 residues. Germline lookup yields CDR1 SGHVS and CDR2 FNYEAQ. J lost 8 bases, V lost 5 bases, and 7 bases had no gene match. The CDR3 reads CASSHRGKEEKLFF. CDR3 nucleotides: TGTGCCAGCAGCCACAGGGGGAAGGAGGAAAAACTGTTTTTT.

This chain uses TRBV29-1 with TRBJ2-2, with D possibly TRBD2 on 7 matching bases. Germline V lookup: CDR1 SQVTM, CDR2 ANQGSEA. This CDR3 is built from 14 residues. V lost 7 bases and J lost 4, with 16 bases in between. CDR3 DNA: TGCAGCGCCAGCCGGGGGGCAGGCACCGGGGAGCTGTTTTTT. It specifies CSASRGAGTGELFF.

The chain has TRBV18 and TRBJ2-1; perhaps TRBD2 as D (6 bases). The CDR3 consists of 16 residues. Germline CDR1 and CDR2: KGHSH and LQKENI. The ends were cut back, 1 base at V and 3 bases at J, with 13 bases in the middle. As DNA, the CDR3 is TGTGCCAGCTCACCACAGGGCAAAGCGGGCTACAATGAGCAGTTCTTC. Its protein is CASSPQGKAGYNEQFF.

This clone showed up just a few times. The chain links TRBV6-1 to TRBJ2-5, with 7 bases fitting TRBD2. The CDR3 is made up of 15 amino acids. Germline V gene data show CDR1 as MNHNS and CDR2 as SASEGT. The ends lost 11 bases at V and 5 bases at J; junction bases unmatched: 17. The CDR3 loop reads CAGGRGRGPAETQYF. CDR3 bases: TGTGCCGGGGGGAGGGGACGGGGTCCTGCGGAGACCCAGTACTTC.

The chain couples TRBV5-6 to TRBJ2-3, with TRBD2 matching over 7 bases. V shed 1 base and J 3 bases; nucleotides not matched to a gene: 5. The CDR3 length is 15 residues. CDR1 is SGHDT, CDR2 YYEEEE, per germline. CDR3 sequence reads: CASSLMGGGTDTQYF. CDR3 sequence (DNA): TGTGCCAGCAGCTTGATGGGGGGAGGGACAGATACGCAGTATTTT.